This TCR beta chain was sequenced during a study of OX40 agonist ivuxolimab in advanced cancers. For the wider study: Ivuxolimab was a fully human IgG2 agonistic monoclonal antibody targeting the costimulatory receptor OX40 (CD134). Intravenous ivuxolimab was administered to patients every 2 weeks at six dose levels: 0.01, 0.1, 0.3, 1.5, 3 and 10 mg/kg. Of the approximately 50 patients in dose escalation, about 20 had hepatocellular carcinoma, some 15 had melanoma, 9 had renal cell carcinoma and 9 had head and neck cancer. The dose-escalation cohort was 82.7% male with a mean age of approximately 60 years, ranging from roughly 20 to 80. Patients were allowed to have had prior anti-PD-1, anti-PD-L1 or anti-CTLA-4 therapy, and around 40% of the dose-escalation patients had previously received checkpoint inhibitors. Partial responses occurred in three dose-escalation patients: two with cutaneous melanoma and one with hepatocellular carcinoma. Peripheral TCRbeta sequencing was intended to test whether TCR sequence diversity was altered and clonal T-cell expansion was caused by ivuxolimab. The monotherapy dose-escalation portion (N = 52 patients) of the phase I ivuxolimab trial is reported in the paper. The study at large found these results: Low levels of normalized T-cell clonal expansion were also seen in some patients who did not respond. At doses of 0.1 to 3.0 mg/kg, clonal expansion of both CD4+ and CD8+ T cells in blood was seen between baseline and week 6. In the 0.1-3.0 mg/kg groups, partial responders had among the lowest normalized peripheral clonal expansion, particularly in CD8+ T cells. After ivuxolimab, CD8+ T cells had more expanded clones than CD4+ T cells on average. The antigen specificity of the clonally expanded peripheral T cells was not determined.

As regards this clone: Its antigen specificity is not known. There are no base qualities to consult, and no much larger clone falls within one base.

The trial excluded patients who had a history of autoimmune disease or who were on systemic immunosuppression. Peripheral blood for TCR sequencing was collected from all dose cohorts at baseline, on cycle 4 day 1, and on cycle 7 day 1. Samples were obtained from an open-label, multicenter, first-in-human phase I dose-escalation trial of ivuxolimab. Adults with locally advanced or metastatic melanoma, renal cell, hepatocellular, or head and neck squamous cell carcinoma were enrolled in the trial. Before TCR sequencing, CD4+ T cells and CD8+ T cells were sorted from peripheral blood as separate populations. To sequence the TCRbeta CDR3 region, genomic DNA was isolated from the sorted cells. The immunoSEQ Assay was used for sequencing of TCRbeta CDR3 regions. Entries here come from immuneACCESS through TCRdb and include only in-frame sequences with V and J called. Some clones fail to appear in such tables; in the studies checked, an unresolved V gene covers under half of the shortfall, and the cause of the remainder is unknown. This sample comprises about 51,000 clones, about 90% of them detected only once. The top ten hold roughly 3.5% of the sample.

Relative to germline, V is 4 bases shorter and J is 0 bases shorter, with 14 bases between their ends. From its cysteine to its phenylalanine, the CDR3 spans 16 amino acids. Left in the record is the CDR3 DNA by itself, 48 bases read in frame from the first base. Based on the germline V gene, the CDR1 and CDR2 sequences are SGHRS and YFSETQ. This sequence uses TRBV5-1 and TRBJ2-1; no confident D gene assignment can be made. The sample was CD4+ or CD8+ T cells sorted from blood, taken in a trial of the OX40 agonist ivuxolimab. This receptor was identified in an adult with an advanced solid tumor such as melanoma, head and neck, liver or kidney cancer. The nucleotide sequence is given as TGCGCCAGCAGCGACCACACACTTATCTCCTACAATGAGCAGTTCTTC. This sequence encodes CASSDHTLISYNEQFF.